These T cell receptor beta chains were read from a single sample in a study of regulatory T cells in long-lasting Graves disease. TCRdb itself ran the multiplex PCR reads through MiXCR, one entry per CDR3 protein. The table records a few hundred thousand distinct CDR3 sequences, roughly a fifth of them present only once. Sample: peripheral blood mononuclear cells (PBMCs), taken when the disease was refractory, from a patient treated with antithyroid drugs. These receptors were taken from a female donor with Graves disease. CDR3s include the opening cysteine and the closing phenylalanine or tryptophan. D genes are given only for firm matches. Expanded clones get a size class; other rows say once, few or many, or leave the size out.

CDR3 protein: CASSLRTGANTGELFF; CDR3 DNA: TGTGCCAGCAGCTTGAGGACAGGGGCGAACACCGGGGAGCTGTTTTTT; D gene: TRBD1; J gene: TRBJ2-2; clone size: few; V gene: TRBV5-8
CDR3 protein: CASSLEGTMNTEAFF; CDR3 DNA: TGTGCCAGCAGCTTAGAGGGCACCATGAACACTGAAGCTTTCTTT; D gene: .; J gene: TRBJ1-1; clone size: few; V gene: TRBV7-2
CDR3 protein: CSARAGGGRETQYF; CDR3 DNA: TGCAGTGCCAGAGCGGGAGGAGGGCGGGAGACCCAGTACTTC; D gene: TRBD2; J gene: TRBJ2-5; clone size: many; V gene: TRBV20-1
CDR3 protein: CASSMFSSNQPQHF; CDR3 DNA: TGTGCCAGTAGTATGTTTTCTAGCAATCAGCCCCAGCATTTT; D gene: .; J gene: TRBJ1-5; clone size: .; V gene: TRBV19
CDR3 protein: CASSLGTSGYTDTQYF; CDR3 DNA: TGTGCCAGCAGCTTAGGGACTAGCGGATACACAGATACGCAGTATTTT; D gene: TRBD2; J gene: TRBJ2-3; clone size: few; V gene: TRBV7-9
CDR3 protein: CASNSGRPGELFF; CDR3 DNA: TGTGCCAGCAATAGCGGGAGGCCCGGGGAGCTGTTTTTT; D gene: TRBD2; J gene: TRBJ2-2; clone size: .; V gene: TRBV27
CDR3 protein: CSVVTPYQETQYF; CDR3 DNA: TGCAGCGTTGTGACTCCTTACCAAGAGACCCAGTACTTC; D gene: .; J gene: TRBJ2-5; clone size: many; V gene: TRBV29-1
CDR3 protein: CSVGGTGRGVNTEAFF; CDR3 DNA: TGCAGCGTTGGGGGGACAGGGCGAGGGGTAAACACTGAAGCTTTCTTT; D gene: TRBD1; J gene: TRBJ1-1; clone size: .; V gene: TRBV29-1
CDR3 protein: CSARDLDRFDEQYF; CDR3 DNA: TGCAGTGCTAGAGACCTAGACAGGTTCGACGAGCAGTACTTC; D gene: .; J gene: TRBJ2-7; clone size: many; V gene: TRBV20-1
CDR3 protein: CANSPPVRGVYGYTF; CDR3 DNA: TGTGCCAACTCACCACCGGTGCGGGGAGTCTATGGCTACACCTTC; D gene: .; J gene: TRBJ1-2; clone size: .; V gene: TRBV18
CDR3 protein: CASSLGAGTFEKLFF; CDR3 DNA: TGTGCCAGCAGCTTAGGGGCCGGGACATTTGAAAAACTGTTTTTT; D gene: .; J gene: TRBJ1-4; clone size: .; V gene: TRBV7-8
CDR3 protein: CASSTGTGNTIYF; CDR3 DNA: TGTGCCAGCAGCACAGGGACTGGAAACACCATATATTTT; D gene: .; J gene: TRBJ1-3; clone size: few; V gene: TRBV28
CDR3 protein: CASSVTGEGQPQHF; CDR3 DNA: TGTGCCAGCAGCGTAACGGGTGAGGGTCAGCCCCAGCATTTT; D gene: .; J gene: TRBJ1-5; clone size: few; V gene: TRBV9
CDR3 protein: CASSLPRAGGRDTEAFF; CDR3 DNA: TGCGCCAGCAGCCTCCCAAGGGCAGGGGGCAGGGACACTGAAGCTTTCTTT; D gene: TRBD1; J gene: TRBJ1-1; clone size: many; V gene: TRBV5-1
CDR3 protein: CASSRDRMNTEAFF; CDR3 DNA: TGTGCCAGCAGCCGGGACAGGATGAACACTGAAGCTTTCTTT; D gene: TRBD1; J gene: TRBJ1-1; clone size: many; V gene: TRBV12-3/TRBV12-4
CDR3 protein: CASSAGARIYEQYF; CDR3 DNA: TGTGCCAGCAGTGCCGGGGCTAGGATCTACGAGCAGTACTTC; D gene: .; J gene: TRBJ2-7; clone size: few; V gene: TRBV6-1
CDR3 protein: CASSQSGPGVEEKLFF; CDR3 DNA: TGCGCCAGCAGCCAATCCGGGCCGGGGGTTGAAGAAAAACTGTTTTTT; D gene: .; J gene: TRBJ1-4; clone size: few; V gene: TRBV4-1
CDR3 protein: CASSSGTGASTYEQYF; CDR3 DNA: TGTGCCAGCAGCTCGGGGACAGGGGCATCCACCTACGAGCAGTACTTC; D gene: TRBD1; J gene: TRBJ2-7; clone size: .; V gene: TRBV7-6
CDR3 protein: CTSRGQGASYEQYF; CDR3 DNA: TGTACCAGTAGGGGACAGGGGGCCTCCTACGAGCAGTACTTC; D gene: TRBD1; J gene: TRBJ2-7; clone size: .; V gene: TRBV19
CDR3 protein: CASSLASGTSTDTQYF; CDR3 DNA: TGTGCCAGCAGCTTAGCGAGCGGGACTAGCACAGATACGCAGTATTTT; D gene: TRBD2; J gene: TRBJ2-3; clone size: .; V gene: TRBV7-2
CDR3 protein: CSVEGTSGQGVSDYGYTF; CDR3 DNA: TGCAGCGTTGAGGGTACTTCGGGACAGGGGGTATCTGACTATGGCTACACCTTC; D gene: TRBD1; J gene: TRBJ1-2; clone size: few; V gene: TRBV29-1
CDR3 protein: CATSRPDRAGQPQHF; CDR3 DNA: TGTGCCACCAGCAGGCCGGACAGGGCTGGCCAGCCCCAGCATTTT; D gene: TRBD1; J gene: TRBJ1-5; clone size: many; V gene: TRBV15
CDR3 protein: CASSNTRQKINTGELFF; CDR3 DNA: TGTGCCAGCAGCAATACCCGACAGAAGATTAACACCGGGGAGCTGTTTTTT; D gene: .; J gene: TRBJ2-2; clone size: many; V gene: TRBV28
CDR3 protein: CASSSRGVAGGFGEQFF; CDR3 DNA: TGTGCCAGCAGCTCCCGAGGGGTAGCGGGAGGTTTCGGTGAGCAGTTCTTC; D gene: TRBD2; J gene: TRBJ2-1; clone size: many; V gene: TRBV11-2
CDR3 protein: CATSRDPGRRHSSQYF; CDR3 DNA: TGTGCCACCAGCAGAGACCCCGGGCGGAGGCATTCTTCGCAGTACTTC; D gene: .; J gene: TRBJ2-7; clone size: many; V gene: TRBV15
CDR3 protein: CASSETGAGPNQPQHF; CDR3 DNA: TGTGCCAGCAGTGAAACCGGCGCTGGCCCCAATCAGCCCCAGCATTTT; D gene: .; J gene: TRBJ1-5; clone size: many; V gene: TRBV2
CDR3 protein: CASRGLADYNEQFF; CDR3 DNA: TGTGCCAGCCGGGGACTAGCGGATTACAATGAGCAGTTCTTC; D gene: TRBD2; J gene: TRBJ2-1; clone size: .; V gene: TRBV6-1
CDR3 protein: CASSADTSGNTIYF; CDR3 DNA: TGTGCCAGCAGCGCTGACACTTCTGGAAACACCATATATTTT; D gene: .; J gene: TRBJ1-3; clone size: once; V gene: TRBV9
CDR3 protein: CAWSGATGGYGYTF; CDR3 DNA: TGTGCCTGGAGTGGGGCGACAGGGGGATATGGCTACACCTTC; D gene: TRBD1; J gene: TRBJ1-2; clone size: few; V gene: TRBV30
CDR3 protein: CSAPTGGSGNTIYF; CDR3 DNA: TGCAGTGCCCCCACAGGGGGCTCTGGAAACACCATATATTTT; D gene: TRBD1; J gene: TRBJ1-3; clone size: few; V gene: TRBV20-1
CDR3 protein: CSARGVGVGLKTQYF; CDR3 DNA: TGCAGTGCTAGAGGGGTGGGAGTAGGGTTGAAGACCCAGTACTTC; D gene: .; J gene: TRBJ2-5; clone size: .; V gene: TRBV20-1
CDR3 protein: CASSMTGLTGELFF; CDR3 DNA: TGTGCCAGTAGTATGACAGGTCTCACCGGGGAGCTGTTTTTT; D gene: .; J gene: TRBJ2-2; clone size: few; V gene: TRBV19
CDR3 protein: CASSVSGRDYGYTF; CDR3 DNA: TGTGCCAGCAGCGTATCGGGGCGCGACTATGGCTACACCTTC; D gene: .; J gene: TRBJ1-2; clone size: .; V gene: TRBV9
CDR3 protein: CASSYDGQTNTEAFF; CDR3 DNA: TGTGCCAGCAGTTACGACGGACAGACGAACACTGAAGCTTTCTTT; D gene: .; J gene: TRBJ1-1; clone size: many; V gene: TRBV6-9
CDR3 protein: CASSLTSGRTHEQYF; CDR3 DNA: TGTGCCAGCAGCTTGACTAGCGGGAGGACCCACGAGCAGTACTTC; D gene: TRBD2; J gene: TRBJ2-7; clone size: many; V gene: TRBV5-5
CDR3 protein: CASTPRGVMGYTF; CDR3 DNA: TGTGCCAGCACCCCCCGCGGGGTCATGGGCTACACCTTC; D gene: .; J gene: TRBJ1-2; clone size: many; V gene: TRBV12-3/TRBV12-4
CDR3 protein: CASSQVAYLYGYTF; CDR3 DNA: TGCGCCAGCAGCCAAGTTGCCTATCTTTATGGCTACACCTTC; D gene: .; J gene: TRBJ1-2; clone size: few; V gene: TRBV4-1
CDR3 protein: CASSLEGDNSPLHF; CDR3 DNA: TGTGCCAGCAGTTTAGAGGGGGATAATTCACCCCTCCACTTT; D gene: .; J gene: TRBJ1-6; clone size: many; V gene: TRBV27
CDR3 protein: CASSQSDGKNIQYF; CDR3 DNA: TGTGCCAGCAGCCAATCGGACGGGAAAAACATTCAGTACTTC; D gene: .; J gene: TRBJ2-4; clone size: few; V gene: TRBV3-1
CDR3 protein: CASATRDSYNEQFF; CDR3 DNA: TGTGCCAGCGCCACGCGGGATTCCTACAATGAGCAGTTCTTC; D gene: .; J gene: TRBJ2-1; clone size: .; V gene: TRBV6-1
CDR3 protein: CASSWLNGGVYEQYF; CDR3 DNA: TGCGCCAGCAGCTGGTTAAATGGGGGAGTTTACGAGCAGTACTTC; D gene: .; J gene: TRBJ2-7; clone size: .; V gene: TRBV5-1
CDR3 protein: CASSFSLAGLTDTQYF; CDR3 DNA: TGTGCCAGCAGCTTTTCCTTAGCGGGGCTCACAGATACGCAGTATTTT; D gene: TRBD2; J gene: TRBJ2-3; clone size: .; V gene: TRBV11-1
CDR3 protein: CASSPSGQSYEQYF; CDR3 DNA: TGTGCCAGCAGTCCATCGGGACAGAGTTACGAGCAGTACTTC; D gene: TRBD1; J gene: TRBJ2-7; clone size: many; V gene: TRBV28
CDR3 protein: CASSLQGAYLSTEAFF; CDR3 DNA: TGCGCCAGCAGCTTACAGGGGGCGTATCTTAGCACTGAAGCTTTCTTT; D gene: TRBD1; J gene: TRBJ1-1; clone size: .; V gene: TRBV5-1
CDR3 protein: CASSLGQYGTEAFF; CDR3 DNA: TGTGCCAGCAGTTTAGGGCAGTACGGAACTGAAGCTTTCTTT; D gene: .; J gene: TRBJ1-1; clone size: many; V gene: TRBV28
CDR3 protein: CASSQEASSYEQYF; CDR3 DNA: TGCGCCAGCAGCCAAGAGGCCAGCAGCTACGAGCAGTACTTC; D gene: .; J gene: TRBJ2-7; clone size: many; V gene: TRBV4-1
CDR3 protein: CASSPLLAGVQQETQYF; CDR3 DNA: TGTGCCAGCAGTCCATTACTAGCGGGAGTCCAACAAGAGACCCAGTACTTC; D gene: TRBD2; J gene: TRBJ2-5; clone size: many; V gene: TRBV12-3/TRBV12-4
CDR3 protein: CASSLSGRGDTEAFF; CDR3 DNA: TGTGCCAGCAGTTTATCGGGCAGGGGGGATACTGAAGCTTTCTTT; D gene: TRBD1; J gene: TRBJ1-1; clone size: many; V gene: TRBV27
CDR3 protein: CASSTPSVGGQYF; CDR3 DNA: TGTGCCAGCAGCACCCCCTCGGTCGGGGGGCAGTATTTT; D gene: .; J gene: TRBJ2-3; clone size: .; V gene: TRBV7-2
CDR3 protein: CASSAPGTGLDEQYF; CDR3 DNA: TGTGCCAGCAGCGCACCCGGGACAGGGCTCGACGAGCAGTACTTC; D gene: TRBD1; J gene: TRBJ2-7; clone size: .; V gene: TRBV9
CDR3 protein: CASSFFPGGIGKTNYGYTF; CDR3 DNA: TGTGCCAGCAGTTTTTTCCCAGGGGGGATAGGGAAAACCAACTATGGCTACACCTTC; D gene: TRBD1; J gene: TRBJ1-2; clone size: .; V gene: TRBV28
CDR3 protein: CASSPPGQGHSNQPQHF; CDR3 DNA: TGTGCCAGCTCACCACCGGGACAAGGCCATAGCAATCAGCCCCAGCATTTT; D gene: .; J gene: TRBJ1-5; clone size: .; V gene: TRBV18